The clone carrying this T cell receptor (beta chain) was recorded many times. Antigen specificity is unknown. The V end was cut by 3 bases, the J end by 0 bases, with 3 bases between. The CDR3 is made up of 13 amino acids. This sample is drawn from a study of prognosis after radiotherapy for stage I lung cancer. Study background: Ages of the roughly 12 men and roughly six women ranged 53 to 84 years, median approximately 70. Tumor types were squamous cell carcinoma in over 5 patients, adenocarcinoma in around 13. Regarding the study as a whole: After stereotactic body radiation therapy, patients with later distant metastases showed lower Shannon entropy.

Multiplex PCR, run in two rounds, amplified TCR beta CDR3 from genomic DNA. The use of primers specific to each TRBV and TRBJ gene characterized first-round PCR. TCRdb reprocessed the multiplex PCR reads with MiXCR, giving one entry per CDR3 protein. Among 20,000 or so distinct CDR3 sequences, roughly 41% were seen once, and the ten largest hold 30% to 35%. Two separate time points each saw a draw of 5.5 to 7 milliliters of peripheral blood. The TCR sequence derives from a donor aged 50 or older with non-small cell lung cancer. The starting material was PBMCs, obtained before or after stereotactic body radiation therapy (not recorded which). The rearrangement uses TRBV12-3 or TRBV12-4 and TRBJ2-1; D unclear. CDR3 nucleotides: TGTGCCAGCAGTTTTGTCTCCTACAATGAGCAGTTCTTC. This codes for CASSFVSYNEQFF.